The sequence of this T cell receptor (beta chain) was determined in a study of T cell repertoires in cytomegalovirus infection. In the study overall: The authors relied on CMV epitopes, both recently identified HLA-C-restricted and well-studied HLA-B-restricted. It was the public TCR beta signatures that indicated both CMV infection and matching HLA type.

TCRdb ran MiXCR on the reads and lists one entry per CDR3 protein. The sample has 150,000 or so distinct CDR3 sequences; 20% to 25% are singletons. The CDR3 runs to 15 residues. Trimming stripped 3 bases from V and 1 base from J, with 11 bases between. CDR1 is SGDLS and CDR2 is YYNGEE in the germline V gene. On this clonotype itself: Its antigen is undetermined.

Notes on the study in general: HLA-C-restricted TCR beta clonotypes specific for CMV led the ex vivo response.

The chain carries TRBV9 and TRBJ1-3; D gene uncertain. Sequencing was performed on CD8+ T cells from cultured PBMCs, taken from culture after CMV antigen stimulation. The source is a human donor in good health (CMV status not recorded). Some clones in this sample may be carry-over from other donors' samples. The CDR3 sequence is CASSADSNSGNTIYF. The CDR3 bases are TGTGCCAGCAGCGCCGACTCTAATTCTGGAAACACCATATATTTT.